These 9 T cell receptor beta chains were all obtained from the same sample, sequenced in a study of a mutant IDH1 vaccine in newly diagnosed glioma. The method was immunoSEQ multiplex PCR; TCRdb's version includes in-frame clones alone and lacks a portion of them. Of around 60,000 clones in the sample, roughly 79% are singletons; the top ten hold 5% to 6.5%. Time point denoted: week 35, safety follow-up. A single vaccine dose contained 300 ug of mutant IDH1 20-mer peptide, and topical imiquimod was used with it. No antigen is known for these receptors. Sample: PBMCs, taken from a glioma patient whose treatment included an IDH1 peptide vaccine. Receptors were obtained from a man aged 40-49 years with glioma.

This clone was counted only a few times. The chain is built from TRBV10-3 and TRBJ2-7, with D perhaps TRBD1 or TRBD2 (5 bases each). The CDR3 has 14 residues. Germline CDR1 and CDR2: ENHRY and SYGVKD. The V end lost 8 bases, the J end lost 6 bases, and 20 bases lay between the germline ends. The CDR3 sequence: CAIGARDGRGEQYF. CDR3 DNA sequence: TGTGCCATCGGGGCCAGGGACGGGCGCGGCGAGCAGTACTTC.

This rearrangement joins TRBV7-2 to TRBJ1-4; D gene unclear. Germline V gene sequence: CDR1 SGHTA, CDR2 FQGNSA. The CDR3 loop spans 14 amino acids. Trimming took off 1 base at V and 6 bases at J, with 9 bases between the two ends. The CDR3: CASSLVGIDEKLFF. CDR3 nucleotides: TGTGCCAGCAGCTTAGTAGGGATCGATGAAAAACTGTTTTTT.

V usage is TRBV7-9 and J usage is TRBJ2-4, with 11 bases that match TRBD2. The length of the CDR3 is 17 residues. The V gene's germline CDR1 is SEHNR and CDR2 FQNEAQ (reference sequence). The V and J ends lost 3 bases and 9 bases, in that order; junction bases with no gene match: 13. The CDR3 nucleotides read TGTGCCAGCAGCTTCTTGGGGACTAGCGGAAAGAGGGGCATTCAGTACTTC. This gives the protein CASSFLGTSGKRGIQYF. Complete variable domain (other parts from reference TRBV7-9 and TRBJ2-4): DTGVSQNPRHKITKRGQNVTFRCDPISEHNRLYWYRQTLGQGPEFLTYFQNEAQLEKSRLLSDRFSAERPKGSFSTLEIQRTEQGDSAMYLCASSFLGTSGKRGIQYFGAGTRLSVL.

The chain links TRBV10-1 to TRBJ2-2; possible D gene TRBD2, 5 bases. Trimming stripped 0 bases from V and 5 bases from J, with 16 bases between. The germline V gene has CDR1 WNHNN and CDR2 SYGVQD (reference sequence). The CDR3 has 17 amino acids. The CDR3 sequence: CASSESITDRGTGELFF. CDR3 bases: TGCGCCAGCAGTGAGTCAATAACGGACCGGGGAACCGGGGAGCTGTTTTTT.

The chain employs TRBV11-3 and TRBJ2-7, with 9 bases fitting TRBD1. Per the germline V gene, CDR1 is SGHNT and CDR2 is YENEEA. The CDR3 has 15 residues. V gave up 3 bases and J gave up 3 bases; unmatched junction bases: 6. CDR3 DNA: TGTGCCAGCAGCTTGGAGACAGGGGGACTCTACGAGCAGTACTTC. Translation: CASSLETGGLYEQYF.

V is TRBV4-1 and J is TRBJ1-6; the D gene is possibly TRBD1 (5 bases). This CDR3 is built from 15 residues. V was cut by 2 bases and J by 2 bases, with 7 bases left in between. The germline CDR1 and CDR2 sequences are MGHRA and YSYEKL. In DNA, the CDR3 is TGCGCCAGCAGCCAACTGGGGGCCTATAATTCACCCCTCCACTTT. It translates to CASSQLGAYNSPLHF.

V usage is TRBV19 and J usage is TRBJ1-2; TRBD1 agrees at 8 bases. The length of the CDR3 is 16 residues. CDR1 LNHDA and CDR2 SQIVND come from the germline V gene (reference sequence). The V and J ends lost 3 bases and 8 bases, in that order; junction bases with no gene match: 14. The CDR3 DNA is TGTGCCAGTAGTATTACGGGGGTCAGGGGGCGAGGAGGCTACACCTTC. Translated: CASSITGVRGRGGYTF.

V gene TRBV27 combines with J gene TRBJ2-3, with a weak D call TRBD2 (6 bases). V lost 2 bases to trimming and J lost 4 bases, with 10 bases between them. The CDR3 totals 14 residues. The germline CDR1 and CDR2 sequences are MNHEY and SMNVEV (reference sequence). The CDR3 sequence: CASSLRRGPDTQYF. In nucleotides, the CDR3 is TGTGCCAGCAGTTTAAGGCGGGGCCCAGATACGCAGTATTTT.

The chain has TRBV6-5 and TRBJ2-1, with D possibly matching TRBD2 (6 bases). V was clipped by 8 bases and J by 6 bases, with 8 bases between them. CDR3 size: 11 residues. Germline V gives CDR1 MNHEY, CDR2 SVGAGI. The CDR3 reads CASWDFNEQFF. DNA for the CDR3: TGTGCCAGCTGGGACTTCAATGAGCAGTTCTTC.